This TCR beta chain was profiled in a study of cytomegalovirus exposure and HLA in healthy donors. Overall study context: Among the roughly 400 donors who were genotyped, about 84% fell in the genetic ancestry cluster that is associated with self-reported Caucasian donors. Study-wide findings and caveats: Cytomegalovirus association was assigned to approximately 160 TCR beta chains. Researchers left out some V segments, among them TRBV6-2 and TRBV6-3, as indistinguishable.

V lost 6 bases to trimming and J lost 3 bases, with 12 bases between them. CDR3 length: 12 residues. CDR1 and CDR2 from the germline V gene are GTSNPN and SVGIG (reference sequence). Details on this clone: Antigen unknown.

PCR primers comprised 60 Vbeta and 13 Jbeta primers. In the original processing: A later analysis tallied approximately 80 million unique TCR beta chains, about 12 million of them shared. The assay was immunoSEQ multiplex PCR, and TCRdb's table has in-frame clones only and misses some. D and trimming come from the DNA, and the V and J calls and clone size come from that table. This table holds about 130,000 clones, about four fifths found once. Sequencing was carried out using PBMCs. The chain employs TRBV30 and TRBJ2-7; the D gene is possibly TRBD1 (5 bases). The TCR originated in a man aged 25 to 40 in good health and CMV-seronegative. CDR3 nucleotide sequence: TGTGCCTGTCGAGACAGTTACTACGAGCAGTACTTC. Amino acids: CACRDSYYEQYF.